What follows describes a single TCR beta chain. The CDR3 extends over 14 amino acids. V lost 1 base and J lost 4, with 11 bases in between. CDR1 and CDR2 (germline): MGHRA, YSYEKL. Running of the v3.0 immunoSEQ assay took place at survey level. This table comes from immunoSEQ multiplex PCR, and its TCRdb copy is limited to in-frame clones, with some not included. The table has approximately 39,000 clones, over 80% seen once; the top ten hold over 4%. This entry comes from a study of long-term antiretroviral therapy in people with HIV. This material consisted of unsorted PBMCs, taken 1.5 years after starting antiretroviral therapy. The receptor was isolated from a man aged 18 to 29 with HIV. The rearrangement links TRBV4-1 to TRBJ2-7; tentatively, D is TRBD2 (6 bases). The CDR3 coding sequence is TGCGCCAGCAGCCAAGGTGGGAGCGGGTACGAGCAGTACTTC. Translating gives CASSQGGSGYEQYF.